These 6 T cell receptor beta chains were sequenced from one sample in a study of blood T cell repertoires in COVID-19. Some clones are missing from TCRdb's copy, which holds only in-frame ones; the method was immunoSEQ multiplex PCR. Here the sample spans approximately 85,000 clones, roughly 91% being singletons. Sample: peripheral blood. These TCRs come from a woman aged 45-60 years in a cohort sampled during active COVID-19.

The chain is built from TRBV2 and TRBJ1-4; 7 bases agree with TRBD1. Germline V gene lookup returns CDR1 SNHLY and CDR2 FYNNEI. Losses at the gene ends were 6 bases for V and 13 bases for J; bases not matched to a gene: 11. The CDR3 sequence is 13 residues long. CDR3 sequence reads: CASSDDRENRLFF. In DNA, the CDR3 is TGTGCCAGCAGCGACGACAGGGAGAATAGACTGTTTTTT.

CDR3 coding DNA: TGTGCCAGCAGCTTTGGACAAACCAACTATGGCTACACCTTC. It codes for CASSFGQTNYGYTF. The chain couples TRBV27 to TRBJ1-2; the D gene is possibly TRBD1 (5 bases). Trimming removed 6 bases at V and 2 bases at J, with 13 bases between. The CDR3 consists of 14 residues. The germline V gene encodes CDR1 MNHEY and CDR2 SMNVEV (reference sequence).

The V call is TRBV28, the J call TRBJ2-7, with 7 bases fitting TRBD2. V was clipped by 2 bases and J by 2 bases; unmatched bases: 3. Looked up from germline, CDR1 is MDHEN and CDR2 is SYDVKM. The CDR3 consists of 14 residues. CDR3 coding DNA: TGTGCCAGCAGTTTAGCAGCGGGGACCTACGAGCAGTACTTC. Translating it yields CASSLAAGTYEQYF.

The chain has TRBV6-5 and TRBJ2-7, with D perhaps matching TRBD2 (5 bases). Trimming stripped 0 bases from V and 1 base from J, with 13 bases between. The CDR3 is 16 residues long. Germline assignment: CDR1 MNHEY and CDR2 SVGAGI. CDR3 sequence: CASSYSPGLESYEQYF. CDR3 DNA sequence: TGTGCCAGCAGTTACTCGCCCGGACTTGAATCCTACGAGCAGTACTTC.

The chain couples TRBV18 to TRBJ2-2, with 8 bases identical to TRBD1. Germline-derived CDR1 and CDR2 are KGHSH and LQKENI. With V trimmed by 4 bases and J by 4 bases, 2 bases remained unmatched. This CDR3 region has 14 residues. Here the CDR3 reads CASSQQGVTGELFF. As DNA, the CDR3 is TGTGCCAGCTCACAACAGGGGGTCACCGGGGAGCTGTTTTTT.

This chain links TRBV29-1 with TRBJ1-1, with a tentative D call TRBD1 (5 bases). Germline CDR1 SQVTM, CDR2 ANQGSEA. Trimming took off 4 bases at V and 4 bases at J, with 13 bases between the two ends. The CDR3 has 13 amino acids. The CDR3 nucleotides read TGCAGCGTTGCGCAGGGATTAAGCACTGAAGCTTTCTTT. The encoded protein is CSVAQGLSTEAFF.